This T cell receptor (beta chain) was observed in a study of cytomegalovirus exposure and HLA in healthy donors listed by TCRdb under 2017. Regarding the study in general: An earlier analysis of 587 of the donors reported roughly 300 Gb of sequence data and roughly 120 million unique TCR beta sequences obtained from about 200 million T cells. Donor age, sex, ethnicity and CMV serostatus were collected together with the repertoire data. On average, about 240,000 unique TCR beta nucleotide sequences were sequenced per donor among about 400 genotyped donors of the cohort, with roughly 18% of those sequences being non-productive. A later genetic analysis took genome-wide SNP genotypes for about three fifths of the 666 donors and used that subset as a discovery cohort. To decide whether each TCR beta V gene segment behaved as functional or pseudogenic, an earlier analysis of some 600 of the donors relied on high-throughput TCR beta sequencing. The number of typed donors differed by locus: about 629-630 for A, B, C, DRB1 and DQB1; approximately 540 for DQA1; around 610 for DPA1; and about 470 for DPB1. An early release covering roughly 600 HLA-typed donors comprised about 300 gigabases of sequencing data and tens of millions of unique TCR sequences. A separate validation cohort of roughly 120 different subjects was used in addition to the roughly 700-subject first cohort. All discovery cohort repertoires had been generated using a single sequencing platform. The study combined high-throughput TCR immunosequencing, statistical association of individual TCRs with disease status, and machine learning to predict cytomegalovirus infection status. Among the approximately 420 genotyped donors, around 81% belonged to the genetic ancestry cluster associated with self-reported Caucasian donors. The T cell repertoires of around 730 subjects were profiled by immunosequencing and related to cytomegalovirus serostatus. A handful of DR-DQ haplotypes were handled as single units for association and clustering because linkage in the cohort was strong. A later analysis re-examined previously published TCR beta repertoires from around 670 donors and added high-resolution HLA genotyping to investigate patterns of TCR occurrence. Both class I and class II loci were covered by HLA typing, at four-digit resolution. The study aimed to test whether signatures of past pathogen exposure could be identified by cataloging public T cell receptors. Rather than using new phenotypic data, the later analysis identified candidate immune exposures from TCR beta sequences and from how often those sequences occurred across donors.

From a lookup of the germline V gene, CDR1 and CDR2 are SNHLY and FYNNEI. The CDR3 sequence holds 16 residues, the cysteine and phenylalanine included. Only CDR3 DNA is held: 48 bases, read in frame from base 1. V and J are trimmed by 6 bases and 6 bases, and the gene matches miss 12 bases of the junction. Libraries were built with the immunoSEQ multiplex PCR assay. For the multiplex PCR, a mixture combining 60 forward primers for TCR Vbeta segments and 13 reverse primers for TCR Jbeta segments was used. The CDR3 region of rearranged TCR beta genes was amplified from genomic DNA by a multiplex PCR assay. The Illumina HiSeq System was used to sequence the amplified TCR beta libraries as 87-base-pair reads. As for the authors' bioinformatics: A later analysis tallied tens of millions of unique TCR beta chains across the 640 or so repertoires, and some 10 million of those chains were shared by two or more donors. Raw reads were error-corrected and collapsed into unique sequences with a nearest-neighbor algorithm that merged closely related sequences to remove PCR and sequencing errors. V, D and J gene segments were assigned by aligning CDR3 sequences to IMGT reference sequences. For a sequence to be retained, at least a six-nucleotide match to both a V gene segment and a J gene segment was required. A rearrangement counted as productive if the CDR3 had no stop codons and remained in frame with V and J, and every other rearrangement counted as non-productive. CDR3 was defined according to IMGT convention as the region running from the second conserved V-encoded cysteine to the conserved J-encoded phenylalanine. The earlier analysis of 587 of the donors excluded any sequence lacking an unambiguous match to a single V gene segment. An earlier analysis of 587 of the donors classified V segments as functional when productive rearrangements were above 56.7% and as segregating when the standard deviation between donors was above 5%. A statistical classification framework was developed to diagnose cytomegalovirus status using the catalog of TCR beta chain sequences. A later analysis assigned V and J genes by comparing TCR nucleotide sequences with IMGT/GENE-DB human TR gene sequences. A later analysis assigned CDR3 sequences and most-parsimonious VDJ recombination scenarios with the TCRdist pipeline. A later analysis defined each TCR beta chain by its CDR3 amino acid sequence plus V-gene family, and excluded reads lacking a unique V-gene family. A later analysis removed roughly 590 highly shared, low-generation-probability nucleotide sequences to deal with suspected cross-contamination and a sequencing artifact. In a later analysis, a clonal expansion index was calculated for each public chain from normalized within-repertoire ranks of inferred template counts. A later analysis computed generation probabilities with a VDJ recombination model fitted to out-of-frame rearrangements, and checked the results against IGoR. Hypergeometric tests were used in a later analysis to score TCR-TCR, TCR-HLA and TCR-CMV co-occurrence, with a repertoire-size bias correction applied to the TCR pairs. In a later analysis, false discovery rates were estimated by permuting HLA or CMV assignments 20 times. A later analysis grouped co-occurring TCRs with DBSCAN, adding TCRdist sequence similarity when clustering within HLA-allele-positive subsets. For co-occurrence clustering, repertoires with fewer than 30,000 or more than 120,000 public chains were excluded, along with roughly 5 repertoires with anomalous nucleotide sharing. This is the immuneACCESS table as TCRdb keeps it, with only in-frame sequences that have V and J called. A part of the clones is gone; compared with another copy, unresolved V genes explain less than half, and the rest is unexplained. V and J calls and clone size follow that table, whereas D and trimming were derived from the DNA. For this sample there are about 180,000 clones; around three quarters appear just once. The ten biggest clones cover under 0.9% of the sample.

A remark on this clone: The antigen it binds to is not known. Base qualities are not at hand, and no much larger clone is one base apart.

In total, 666 healthy bone marrow donors made up the cohort. Cohort members were all nominally healthy when sampled, although unrecorded immune exposures were likely present. The donor tested CMV seronegative and was one of the 352 seronegative cohort members. Each donor provided a peripheral blood sample, and peripheral blood mononuclear cells were used for TCR beta sequencing. Genomic DNA was extracted from the blood cell samples with the Qiagen DNeasy Blood Extraction Kit. Summary of the overall study and its limitations: CMV serostatus was the only immune exposure information available for the cohort. Sequencing depth was assumed to be roughly uniform across donors in the presence/absence analyses, though that assumption may not hold. A cluster of highly shared sequence variants was judged likely to represent a technical artifact of the sequencing pipeline. A further reported finding was that TCR beta sequences accurately predicted the HLA-A and HLA-B alleles for most subjects in the first cohort. Some IMGT-functional V segments, including TRBV6-2 and TRBV6-3, could not be distinguished by the 87-base-pair reads and were therefore excluded. A later genetic analysis reported fewer N-insertions in productive TCRs among donors in an Asian-associated ancestry cluster than the approximately 670-donor mean. Linkage disequilibrium might explain the correlated functional status among segregating V segments, but an unknown experimental factor could not be excluded. In both the original and validation cohorts, the classifier was reported to diagnose cytomegalovirus status with high specificity and sensitivity. A later genetic analysis associated a missense DCLRE1C variant with V-gene and J-gene trimming of TCR beta chains, and an independent cohort replicated the association. Because some donors lacked HLA typing at each locus, the association tests relied only on the typed subset. A few of the identified cytomegalovirus-associated TCR beta chains were confirmed in vitro to be specific for cytomegalovirus antigens. A later analysis found that most CMV-associated TCR beta chains appeared HLA-restricted, with HLA associations seemingly driven largely by CMV exposure. The cohort was sequenced for TCR beta chains only, and without alpha or paired-chain data the features that could be detected were limited. Compared with equally common non-associated chains, HLA-associated TCR beta chains in a later analysis were more clonally expanded and had lower generation probabilities. In a later analysis, the rate of TCR association differed among HLA loci, with DRB1 alleles having the most associated TCRs and HLA-C alleles having the fewest. Several of the top co-occurrence clusters appeared to be linked to parvovirus B19, influenza, CMV and Epstein-Barr virus, according to a later analysis. According to the authors, the approach could potentially be generalized to other disease states and immunological phenotypes. In a later analysis, 16,951 TCR beta sequences were associated with specific HLA alleles at a false discovery rate of 0.05. The earlier analysis of some 540 of the donors excluded around 17 rarely observed V segments, including chromosome 9 orphons, because counts were too low. Strong co-occurrence of HLA alleles, especially DR and DQ, made assigning TCR associations to individual alleles difficult. Across donors, most TCR sequences were observed very rarely, whereas some public TCRs were present in many individuals. An earlier analysis of 450 to 750 of the donors showed that most TCR beta V segments appeared in productive rearrangements either about 87% or about 30% of the time, which broadly matched IMGT annotations. A total of roughly 160 TCR beta chains were listed by the study as associated with cytomegalovirus.

The sequenced sample consisted of PBMCs. The TCR comes from a woman aged 40 to 49 in good health and CMV-seronegative. Rearrangement joined TRBV2 to TRBJ2-2; TRBD2 aligns with 8 central bases. The nucleotides are TGTGCCAGCAGAAGAAGAGCGGGAGACGTTTCCGGGGAGCTGTTTTTT. It is translated as CASRRRAGDVSGELFF.